These 5 T cell receptor beta chains were all obtained from the same sample, sequenced in a study of cytomegalovirus exposure and HLA in healthy donors. A multiplex PCR was run with 60 Vbeta primers and 13 Jbeta primers. TCRdb's copy holds only in-frame clones and misses some; the assay was immunoSEQ multiplex PCR. The sample has some 130,000 clones, more than 70% seen once. The source material was PBMCs. These receptors were collected from a young man in good health and CMV-seronegative.

The V and J genes are TRBV25-1 and TRBJ2-3; perhaps TRBD1 as D (6 bases). The CDR3 runs to 13 residues. Deletions cut 8 bases from V and 2 bases from J, with 11 bases between. Germline V gene data show CDR1 as MGHDK and CDR2 as SYGVNS. As DNA, the CDR3 is TGTGCCAGCCTCAGGGGTTCCACAGATACGCAGTATTTT. It codes for CASLRGSTDTQYF. The variable domain in full, completed from reference TRBV25-1 and TRBJ2-3, reads EADIYQTPRYLVIGTGKKITLECSQTMGHDKMYWYQQDPGMELHLIHYSYGVNSTEKGDLSSESTVSRIRTEHFPLTLESARPSHTSQYLCASLRGSTDTQYFGPGTRLTVL.

The CDR3 spells CASSYLSGSSYNEQFF. CDR3 DNA sequence: TGTGCCAGCAGTTACTTAAGCGGGAGCTCCTACAATGAGCAGTTCTTC. The chain uses TRBV6-5 and TRBJ2-1; 8 bases match TRBD2. This CDR3 region has 16 residues. Germline CDR1 is MNHEY and CDR2 is SVGAGI. With V trimmed by 1 base and J by 0 bases, 2 bases remained unmatched.

The CDR3 region is CASSQGLDPEAFF. In DNA form, the CDR3 reads TGTGCCAGCAGCCAAGGTCTAGACCCTGAAGCTTTCTTT. The gene calls are TRBV4-2 and TRBJ1-1; D unresolved. The CDR3 has 13 residues. Per germline, CDR1 LGHNA and CDR2 YNFKEQ. V gave up 1 base and J gave up 6 bases, with 9 bases separating them.

This clone has only one observation. The genes are TRBV2 and TRBJ2-7, with 10 bases aligning to TRBD1. The CDR3 has 15 amino acids. Per the germline V gene, CDR1 is SNHLY and CDR2 is FYNNEI. V lost 5 bases to trimming and J lost 8 bases; unmatched junction nucleotides: 12. The CDR3 here is CASSNGRDRGVKQYF. Here the CDR3 DNA reads TGTGCCAGCAGTAATGGTCGGGACAGGGGTGTTAAGCAGTACTTC.

The gene calls are TRBV7-9 and TRBJ2-6, with D tentatively TRBD1 (6 bases). Trimming removed 2 bases at V and 0 bases at J, with 11 bases between. Germline CDR1 reads SEHNR; CDR2 reads FQNEAQ (reference sequence). The CDR3 covers 17 residues. Here the CDR3 DNA reads TGTGCCAGCAGCTTAAGAAAGGGACACTCTGGGGCCAACGTCCTGACTTTC. It yields the protein CASSLRKGHSGANVLTF.